A selection of T cell receptor beta chains follows, all from one sample in a study of T cell repertoires in cytomegalovirus infection. In TCRdb, the reads were re-called with MiXCR into one record per CDR3 protein. The sample contains roughly 920,000 distinct CDR3 sequences, around 30% of which appear only once. Their antigen targets remain unknown. The material sequenced was cultured CD8+ T cells from PBMCs, taken from culture after CMV antigen stimulation. The receptors derive from a human donor in good health (CMV status not recorded). Some clones in this sample may be carry-over from other donors' samples. CDR3s include the opening cysteine and the closing phenylalanine or tryptophan. Each record gives: D gene, clone size, J gene, V gene, CDR3 DNA, CDR3 protein. A D gene is named only where the DNA matches it firmly. Clone size is given for some rows only: seen once, a few or many times, or a class if the clone is expanded.

>TRBD1|few|TRBJ1-6|TRBV9
TGTGCCAGCAGCGGTGCCGGGACAGATAATTCACCCCTCCACTTT
CASSGAGTDNSPLHF
>TRBD1|NA|TRBJ1-1|TRBV4-1
TGCGCCAGCAGCCTAACGGACAGGGAAGTTAGGAACACTGAAGCTTTCTTT
CASSLTDREVRNTEAFF
>TRBD1|NA|TRBJ1-2|TRBV10-3
TGTGCCATCAGTGAGCCTTATGAGACAGGGAAGGACTATGGCTACACCTTC
CAISEPYETGKDYGYTF
>NA|many|TRBJ2-5|TRBV7-2
TGTGCCAGCAGCTCCATCCAGGCAGTTCAAGAGACCCAGTACTTC
CASSSIQAVQETQYF
>NA|NA|TRBJ1-3|TRBV19
TGTGCCAGCTTCTTTCCGGGACACCACTCTGGAAACACCATATATTTT
CASFFPGHHSGNTIYF
>NA|few|TRBJ2-1|TRBV7-3
TGTGCCAGCAGCTCCCCCCGCACAGGGAACAATGAGCAGTTCTTC
CASSSPRTGNNEQFF
>NA|few|TRBJ2-1|TRBV6-6
TGTGCCAGCAGTTACGGGAGCACCAATGAGCAGTTCTTC
CASSYGSTNEQFF
>TRBD1|NA|TRBJ2-1|TRBV29-1
TGCAGCGTTGGAGGGACAGGGGGTCTCGGTTACAATGAGCAGTTCTTC
CSVGGTGGLGYNEQFF
>NA|NA|TRBJ1-1|TRBV14
TGTGCCAGCAGCCACCCTGGGTATGAAGCTTTCTTT
CASSHPGYEAFF
>TRBD2|NA|TRBJ2-1|TRBV6-8
TGTGCCAGCAGTTACCTTAGCGGGGGGGTAGAAACCTACAATGAGCAGTTCTTC
CASSYLSGGVETYNEQFF
>NA|few|TRBJ1-2|TRBV7-6
TGTGCCAGCAGTCCAAGTAGTAGGGATGGAGGTGGCTACACCTTC
CASSPSSRDGGGYTF
>TRBD1|NA|TRBJ2-2|TRBV5-5
TGTGCCAGCAGCGAGGGACAGGGGACCGGGGAGCTGTTTTTT
CASSEGQGTGELFF
>NA|NA|TRBJ1-2|TRBV19
TGTGCCCGGGAAGAGGGCAGGGGAGGTGTGAGTAACTATGGCTACACCTTC
CAREEGRGGVSNYGYTF
>NA|NA|TRBJ2-7|TRBV4-1
TGCGCCAGCAGCCAAGGATTACAGGGTAGTTACGAGCAGTACTTC
CASSQGLQGSYEQYF
>TRBD1|once|TRBJ2-2|TRBV10-3
TGTACCATCAGGACAGGGATTACAACCGGGGAGCTGTTTTTT
CTIRTGITTGELFF
>NA|few|TRBJ1-1|TRBV6-1
TGTGCCAGCAGTTCCATCCGACAGTTGGACACTGAAGCTTTCTTT
CASSSIRQLDTEAFF
>TRBD1|few|TRBJ1-5|TRBV2
TGTGCCAGCAGTGAAGCGCTAAGGACAGGCCGCAATCAGCCCCAGCATTTT
CASSEALRTGRNQPQHF
>NA|few|TRBJ2-4|TRBV5-6
TGTGCCAGCAGCTTTAAAACAGCGCTAATCCTAAACATTCAGTACTTC
CASSFKTALILNIQYF
>NA|many|TRBJ2-3|TRBV28
TGTGCCAGCACCCGGAAGGTCTACGGAGATACGCAGTATTTT
CASTRKVYGDTQYF
>TRBD1|many|TRBJ1-2|TRBV19
TGTGCCAGTAGTTTCCTCGAAAAGGGGGCGCGTGGCTACACCTTC
CASSFLEKGARGYTF
>TRBD2|NA|TRBJ2-7|TRBV27
TGTGCCAGCAGTTTCGGAAGCGGGGCCCACGAGCAGTACTTC
CASSFGSGAHEQYF
>NA|few|TRBJ2-3|TRBV6-5
TGTGCCAGCAGTTACTCGAATCTGGGAACAGATACGCAGTATTTT
CASSYSNLGTDTQYF
>NA|NA|TRBJ2-3|TRBV13
TGTGCCAGCAGCTTATTTGGACAGTCAAATACAGATACGCAGTATTTT
CASSLFGQSNTDTQYF
>TRBD1|many|TRBJ2-1|TRBV7-9
TGTGCCAGCAGCCCACCGGACAGGGCATCCTACAATGAGCAGTTCTTC
CASSPPDRASYNEQFF
>NA|NA|TRBJ1-6|TRBV7-9
TGTGCCAGCAGCTCCTTGGACGGGCGCAATTCACCCCTCCACTTT
CASSSLDGRNSPLHF
>NA|NA|TRBJ2-2|TRBV4-3
TGCGCCAGCAGCCAAGTGACAGTGTCCCACGGGGAGCTGTTTTTT
CASSQVTVSHGELFF
>NA|NA|TRBJ1-1|TRBV7-2
TGTGCCAGCAGCTTAGCAGGACCTCTTTATCCTGAAGCTTTCTTT
CASSLAGPLYPEAFF
>TRBD2|NA|TRBJ2-1|TRBV4-2
TGTGCCAGCAAGGGCGGACTAGCGGGGAATGAGCAGTTCTTC
CASKGGLAGNEQFF
>TRBD2|few|TRBJ2-1|TRBV6-5
TGTGCCAGCAGTTTAGATAGCGGGGGCGACAATGAGCAGTTCTTC
CASSLDSGGDNEQFF
>TRBD1|NA|TRBJ2-1|TRBV2
TGTGCCAGCAGTGACACCCGGGACAGGGGCAATGAGCAGTTCTTC
CASSDTRDRGNEQFF
>NA|few|TRBJ2-3|TRBV12-3/TRBV12-4
TGTGCCAGCAGCTGGCTCCAGGCTTCCAGCGGAGATACGCAGTATTTT
CASSWLQASSGDTQYF
>TRBD1|few|TRBJ1-1|TRBV7-9
TGTGCCAGCAGCACCACAGGGGACTACGACGAAGCTTTCTTT
CASSTTGDYDEAFF
>TRBD1|NA|TRBJ2-7|TRBV15
TGTGCCACCAGCCCCCGGACAGGGAAGAACGAGCAGTACTTC
CATSPRTGKNEQYF
>NA|NA|TRBJ1-2|TRBV12-3/TRBV12-4
TGTGCCAGCACCCCCGGGGGGATTTTAAATGGCTACACCTTC
CASTPGGILNGYTF
>NA|NA|TRBJ2-1|TRBV19
TGTGCCAGTAGTATGGTCTTCGGCGATGAGCAGTTCTTC
CASSMVFGDEQFF
>NA|few|TRBJ1-1|TRBV5-6
TGTGCCAGCAGCTTTGTAGCTTCGGGGAACACTGAAGCTTTCTTT
CASSFVASGNTEAFF
>TRBD2|NA|TRBJ2-2|TRBV11-2
TGTGCCAGCAGCTTAGTTAGCGGGGTCCGTTACACCGGGGAGCTGTTTTTT
CASSLVSGVRYTGELFF
>TRBD2|NA|TRBJ2-2|TRBV7-6
TGTGCCAGCAGTCCAGCGGGGGCCGGCGGGGAGCTGTTTTTT
CASSPAGAGGELFF
>NA|NA|TRBJ1-3|TRBV11-2
TGTGCCAGCAGCTCCAGAGCGGGGCCTGGAAACACCATATATTTT
CASSSRAGPGNTIYF
>NA|NA|TRBJ2-5|TRBV5-6
TGTGCCAGCAGCTTGGGATTCGGGGGGCGAGAGACCCAGTACTTC
CASSLGFGGRETQYF
>NA|NA|TRBJ2-1|TRBV9
TGTGCCAGCAGCGTAGCGGGGGCGGGACACAATGAGCAGTTCTTC
CASSVAGAGHNEQFF
>TRBD1|once|TRBJ2-3|TRBV29-1
TGCAGCATTGAAGGGGGCGCACCCGCCTTTTTTAGCACAGATACGCAGTATTTT
CSIEGGAPAFFSTDTQYF
>TRBD1|NA|TRBJ2-5|TRBV20-1
TGCAGTGCTAGCGATTACAGGGGGCTCGGAGAGACCCAGTACTTC
CSASDYRGLGETQYF
>NA|NA|TRBJ1-1|TRBV12-3/TRBV12-4
TGTGCCAGCAGTTTTAACAAACACACTGAAGCTTTCTTT
CASSFNKHTEAFF
>NA|few|TRBJ2-2|TRBV19
TGTGCCAGTAGTATGGGCACAAACACCGGGGAGCTGTTTTTT
CASSMGTNTGELFF
>NA|NA|TRBJ2-3|TRBV2
TGTGCCAGCAGTGATGCAGGGGGGGGGGATACGCAGTATTTT
CASSDAGGGDTQYF
>TRBD2|NA|TRBJ2-2|TRBV27
TGTGCCAGCAGCTATCCTACCCTAGCGGGGGGGCCTGGGGAGCTGTTTTTT
CASSYPTLAGGPGELFF
>NA|NA|TRBJ1-2|TRBV2
TGTGCCAGCATCCGAAGCAGGGAGTATGGCTACACCTTC
CASIRSREYGYTF
>TRBD2|NA|TRBJ2-3|TRBV6-6
TGTGCCACCACTTGGACTAGCGGGGACACAGATACGCAGTATTTT
CATTWTSGDTDTQYF
>NA|NA|TRBJ2-1|TRBV9
TGTGCCAGCAGCGTAGGGTACGGCAGCTCCTACAATGAGCAGTTCTTC
CASSVGYGSSYNEQFF
>NA|NA|TRBJ2-7|TRBV27
TGTGCCAGCAGGGGGTGGGGACAAGTCTACGAGCAGTACTTC
CASRGWGQVYEQYF